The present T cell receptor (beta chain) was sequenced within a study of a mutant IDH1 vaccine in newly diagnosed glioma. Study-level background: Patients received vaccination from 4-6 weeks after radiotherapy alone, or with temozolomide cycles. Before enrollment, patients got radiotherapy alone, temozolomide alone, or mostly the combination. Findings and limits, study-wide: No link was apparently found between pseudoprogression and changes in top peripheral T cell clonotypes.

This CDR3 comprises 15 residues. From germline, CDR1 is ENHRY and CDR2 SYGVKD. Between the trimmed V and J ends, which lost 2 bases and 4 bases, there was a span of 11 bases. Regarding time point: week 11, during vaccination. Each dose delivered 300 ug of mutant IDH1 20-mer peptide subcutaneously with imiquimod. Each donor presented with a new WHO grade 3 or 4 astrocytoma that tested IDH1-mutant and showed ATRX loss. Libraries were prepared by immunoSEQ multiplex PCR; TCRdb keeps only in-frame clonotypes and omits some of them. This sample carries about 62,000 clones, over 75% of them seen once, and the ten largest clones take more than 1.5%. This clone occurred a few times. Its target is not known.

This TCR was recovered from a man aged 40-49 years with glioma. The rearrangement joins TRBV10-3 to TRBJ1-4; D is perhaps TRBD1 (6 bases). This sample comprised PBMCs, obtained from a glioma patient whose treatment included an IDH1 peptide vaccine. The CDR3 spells CAISEGTSFNEKLFF. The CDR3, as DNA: TGTGCCATCAGTGAGGGGACAAGCTTTAATGAAAAACTGTTTTTT.